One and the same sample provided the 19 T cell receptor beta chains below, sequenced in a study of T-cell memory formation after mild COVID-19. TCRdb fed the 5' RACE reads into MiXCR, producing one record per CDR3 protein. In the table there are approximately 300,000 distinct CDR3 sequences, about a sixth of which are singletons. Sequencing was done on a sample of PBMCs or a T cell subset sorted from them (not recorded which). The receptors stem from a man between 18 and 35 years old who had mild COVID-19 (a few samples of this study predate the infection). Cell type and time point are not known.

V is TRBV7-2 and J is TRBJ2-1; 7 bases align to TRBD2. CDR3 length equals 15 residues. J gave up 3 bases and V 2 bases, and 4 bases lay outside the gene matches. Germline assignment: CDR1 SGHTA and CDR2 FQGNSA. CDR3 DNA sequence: TGTGCCAGCAGCTTACTATGGACTAGCTACAATGAGCAGTTCTTC. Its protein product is CASSLLWTSYNEQFF. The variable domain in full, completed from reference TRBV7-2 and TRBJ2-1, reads GAGVSQSPSNKVTEKGKDVELRCDPISGHTALYWYRQSLGQGLEFLIYFQGNSAPDKSGLPSDRFSAERTGGSVSTLTIQRTQQEDSAVYLCASSLLWTSYNEQFFGPGTRLTVL.

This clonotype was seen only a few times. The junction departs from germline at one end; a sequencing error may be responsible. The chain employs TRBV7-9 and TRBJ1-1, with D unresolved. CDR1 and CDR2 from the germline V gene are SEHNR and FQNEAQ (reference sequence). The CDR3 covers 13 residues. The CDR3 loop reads CASSRQVNAEAFF. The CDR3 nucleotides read TGTGCCAGCAGCCGCCAGGTGAACGCTGAAGCTTTCTTT.

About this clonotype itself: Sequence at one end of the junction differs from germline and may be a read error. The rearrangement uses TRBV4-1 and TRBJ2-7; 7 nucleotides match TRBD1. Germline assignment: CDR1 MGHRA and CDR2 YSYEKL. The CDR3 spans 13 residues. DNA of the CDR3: TGCGTCAGCAGCCCTTGGGACAGCTACGAGCAGTACTTC. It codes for CVSSPWDSYEQYF.

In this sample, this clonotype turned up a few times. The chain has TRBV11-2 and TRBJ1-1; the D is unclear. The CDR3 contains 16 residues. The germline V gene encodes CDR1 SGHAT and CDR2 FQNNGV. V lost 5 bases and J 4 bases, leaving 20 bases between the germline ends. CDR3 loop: CASSPRLDLGTTEAFF. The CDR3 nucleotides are TGTGCCAGCAGCCCACGATTGGATCTGGGAACCACTGAAGCTTTCTTT.

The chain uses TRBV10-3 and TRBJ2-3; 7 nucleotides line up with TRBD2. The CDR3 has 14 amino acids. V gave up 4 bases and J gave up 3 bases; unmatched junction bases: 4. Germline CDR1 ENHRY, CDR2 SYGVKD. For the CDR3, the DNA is TGTGCCATCAGTGGGGGGGGAGGTACAGATACGCAGTATTTT. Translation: CAISGGGGTDTQYF.

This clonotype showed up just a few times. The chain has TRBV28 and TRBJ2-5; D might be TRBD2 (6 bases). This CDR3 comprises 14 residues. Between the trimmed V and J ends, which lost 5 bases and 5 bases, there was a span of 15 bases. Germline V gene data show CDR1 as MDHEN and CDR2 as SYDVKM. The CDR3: CASSLPTRRETQYF. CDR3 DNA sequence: TGTGCCAGCAGTCTTCCGACTAGGAGGGAGACCCAGTACTTC.

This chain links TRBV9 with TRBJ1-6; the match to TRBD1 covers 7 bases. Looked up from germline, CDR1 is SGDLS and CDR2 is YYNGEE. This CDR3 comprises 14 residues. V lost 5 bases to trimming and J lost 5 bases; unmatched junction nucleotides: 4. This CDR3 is CASRPDRDNSPLHF. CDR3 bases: TGTGCCAGCAGACCCGACAGGGATAATTCACCCCTCCACTTT.

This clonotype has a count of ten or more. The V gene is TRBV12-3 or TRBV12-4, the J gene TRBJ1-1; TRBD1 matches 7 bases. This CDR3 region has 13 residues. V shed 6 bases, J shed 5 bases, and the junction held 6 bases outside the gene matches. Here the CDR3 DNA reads TGTGCCAGCAGCCGGGACAGCCATACTGAAGCTTTCTTT. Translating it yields CASSRDSHTEAFF.

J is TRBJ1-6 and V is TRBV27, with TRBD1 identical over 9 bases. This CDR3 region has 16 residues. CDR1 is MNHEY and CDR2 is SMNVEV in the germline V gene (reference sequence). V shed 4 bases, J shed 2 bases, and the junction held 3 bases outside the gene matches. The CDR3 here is CASSSGQGTYNSPLHF. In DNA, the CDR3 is TGTGCCAGCAGTTCGGGACAGGGCACCTATAATTCACCCCTCCACTTT.

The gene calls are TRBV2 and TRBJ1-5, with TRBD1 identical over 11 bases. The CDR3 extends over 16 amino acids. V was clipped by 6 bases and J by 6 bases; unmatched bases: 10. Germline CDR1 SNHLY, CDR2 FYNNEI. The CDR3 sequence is CASRDSGTGGRQPQHF. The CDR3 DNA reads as TGTGCCAGCAGGGATTCCGGGACAGGGGGGCGTCAGCCCCAGCATTTT.

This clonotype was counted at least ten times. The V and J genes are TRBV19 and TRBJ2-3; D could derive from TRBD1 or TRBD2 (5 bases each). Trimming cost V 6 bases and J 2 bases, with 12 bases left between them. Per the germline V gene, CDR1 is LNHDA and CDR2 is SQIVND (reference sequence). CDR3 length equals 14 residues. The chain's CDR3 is CASSPSGATDTQYF. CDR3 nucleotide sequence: TGTGCCAGTAGCCCATCCGGGGCCACAGATACGCAGTATTTT. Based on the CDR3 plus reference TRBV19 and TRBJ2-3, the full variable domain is DGGITQSPKYLFRKEGQNVTLSCEQNLNHDAMYWYRQDPGQGLRLIYYSQIVNDFQKGDIAEGYSVSREKKESFPLTVTSAQKNPTAFYLCASSPSGATDTQYFGPGTRLTVL.

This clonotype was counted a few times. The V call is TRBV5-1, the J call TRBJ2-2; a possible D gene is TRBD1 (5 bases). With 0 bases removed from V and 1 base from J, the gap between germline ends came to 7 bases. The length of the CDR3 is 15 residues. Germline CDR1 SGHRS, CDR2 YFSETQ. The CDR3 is CASSLEGLNTGELFF. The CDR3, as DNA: TGCGCCAGCAGCTTGGAGGGGTTGAACACCGGGGAGCTGTTTTTT.

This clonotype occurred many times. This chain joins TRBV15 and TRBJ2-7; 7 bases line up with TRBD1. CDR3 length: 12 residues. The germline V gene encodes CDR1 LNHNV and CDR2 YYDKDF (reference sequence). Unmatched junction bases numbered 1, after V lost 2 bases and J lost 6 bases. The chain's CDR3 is CATSRNRGEQYF. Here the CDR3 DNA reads TGTGCCACCAGCAGAAACAGGGGCGAGCAGTACTTC.

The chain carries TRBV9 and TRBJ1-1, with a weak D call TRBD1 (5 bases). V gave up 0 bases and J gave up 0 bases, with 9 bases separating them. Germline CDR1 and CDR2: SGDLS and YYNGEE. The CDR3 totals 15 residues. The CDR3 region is CASSVEGTMNTEAFF. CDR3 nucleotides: TGTGCCAGCAGCGTAGAAGGGACGATGAACACTGAAGCTTTCTTT.

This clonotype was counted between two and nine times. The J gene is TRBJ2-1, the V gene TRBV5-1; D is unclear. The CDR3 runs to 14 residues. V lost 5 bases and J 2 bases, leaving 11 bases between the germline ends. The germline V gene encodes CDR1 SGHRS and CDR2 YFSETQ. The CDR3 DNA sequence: TGCGCCAGCAGTTCCTCCTCACCCTACAATGAGCAGTTCTTC. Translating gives CASSSSSPYNEQFF. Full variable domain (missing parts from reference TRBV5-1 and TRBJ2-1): KAGVTQTPRYLIKTRGQQVTLSCSPISGHRSVSWYQQTPGQGLQFLFEYFSETQRNKGNFPGRFSGRQFSNSRSEMNVSTLELGDSALYLCASSSSSPYNEQFFGPGTRLTVL.

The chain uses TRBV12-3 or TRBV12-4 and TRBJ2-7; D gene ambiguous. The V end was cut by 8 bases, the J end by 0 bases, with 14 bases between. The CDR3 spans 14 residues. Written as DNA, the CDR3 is TGTGCCAGCGGAAGCAGGCGAGTCTCCTACGAGCAGTACTTC. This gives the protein CASGSRRVSYEQYF.

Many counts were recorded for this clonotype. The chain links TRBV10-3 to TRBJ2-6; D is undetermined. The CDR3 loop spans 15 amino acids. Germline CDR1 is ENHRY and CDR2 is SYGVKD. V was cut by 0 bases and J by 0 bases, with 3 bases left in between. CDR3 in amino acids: CAISESSSGANVLTF. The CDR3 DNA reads TGTGCCATCAGTGAGTCCAGCTCTGGGGCCAACGTCCTGACTTTC.

For the CDR3, the DNA is TGTGCCAGCAGCAGCATCGGCCAGGCCCCCACCCCAAACACTGAAGCTTTCTTT. Amino acids: CASSSIGQAPTPNTEAFF. The rearrangement joins TRBV7-9 to TRBJ1-1; D is uncertain. In germline, CDR1 is SEHNR, CDR2 FQNEAQ (reference sequence). The CDR3 is 18 amino acids. Trimming removed 5 bases at V and 2 bases at J, with 24 bases between.

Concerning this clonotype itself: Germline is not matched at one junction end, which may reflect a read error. The CDR3 region has the DNA TGTGCCTGGAGTGGCACAAATACGCAGTATTTT. Residues: CAWSGTNTQYF. This chain joins TRBV30 and TRBJ2-3; D not certain. In germline, CDR1 is GTSNPN, CDR2 SVGIG (reference sequence). This CDR3 is 11 amino acids long.